The table lists the clone carrying this T cell receptor beta chain with a count of one. The antigen remains unidentified. The PCR had 60 Vbeta and 13 Jbeta primers. Clones were sequenced by immunoSEQ multiplex PCR, and TCRdb holds only the in-frame ones, with some missing. Altogether hundreds of thousands of clones are present, approximately 80% being singletons, with the ten largest covering around 1.5%. This sample is part of a study of cytomegalovirus exposure and HLA in healthy donors. The study, taken as a whole, reports: The authors later found most CMV-associated TCR beta chains appeared HLA-restricted.

Looked up from germline, CDR1 is SGHTA and CDR2 is FQGNSA. The CDR3 is 16 amino acids. The sample consisted of PBMCs. The origin of this receptor is a girl aged 10-17 years in good health and CMV-seronegative. The V and J genes are TRBV7-2 and TRBJ2-5; 15 bases align to TRBD2. The better agreement between TRBJ2-7 and the DNA end casts doubt on the J call. In nucleotides, the CDR3 is TGTGCCAGCAGCCCGGGACTAGCGGGGGGCCCCCTCGAGCAGTACTTC. Translated: CASSPGLAGGPLEQYF.